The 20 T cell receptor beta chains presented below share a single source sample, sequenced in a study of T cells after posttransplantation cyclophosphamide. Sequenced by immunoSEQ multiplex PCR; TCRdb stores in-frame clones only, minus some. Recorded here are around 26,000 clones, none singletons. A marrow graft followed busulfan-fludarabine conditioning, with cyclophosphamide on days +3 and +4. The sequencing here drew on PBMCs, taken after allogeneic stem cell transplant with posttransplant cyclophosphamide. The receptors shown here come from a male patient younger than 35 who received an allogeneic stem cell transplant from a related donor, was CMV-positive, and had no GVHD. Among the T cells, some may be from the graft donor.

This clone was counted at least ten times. The CDR3, as DNA: TGTGCCAGCAGTTTATTAGGGACTAGCGGGAACGGGGAGCTGTTTTTT. Translating gives CASSLLGTSGNGELFF. The chain uses TRBV27 and TRBJ2-2; 13 bases agree with TRBD2. The trim removed 1 base at V and 7 bases at J, leaving 3 bases unmatched. Germline values: CDR1 MNHEY, CDR2 SMNVEV (reference sequence). The CDR3 loop spans 16 amino acids.

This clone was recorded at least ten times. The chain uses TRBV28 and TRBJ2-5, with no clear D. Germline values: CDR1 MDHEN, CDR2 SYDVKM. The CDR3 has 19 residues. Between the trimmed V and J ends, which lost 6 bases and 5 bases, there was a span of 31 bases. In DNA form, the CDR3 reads TGTGCCAGCAGCCCCAGTGATCCACTATCGGGTTGGGTCGGCGAGACCCAGTACTTC. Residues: CASSPSDPLSGWVGETQYF.

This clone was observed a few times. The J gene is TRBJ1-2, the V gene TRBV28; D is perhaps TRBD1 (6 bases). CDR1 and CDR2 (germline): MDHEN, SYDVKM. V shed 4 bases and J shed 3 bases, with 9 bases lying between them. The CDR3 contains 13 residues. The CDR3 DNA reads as TGTGCCAGCAGTTGGGGGCAGGACTATGGCTACACCTTC. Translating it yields CASSWGQDYGYTF.

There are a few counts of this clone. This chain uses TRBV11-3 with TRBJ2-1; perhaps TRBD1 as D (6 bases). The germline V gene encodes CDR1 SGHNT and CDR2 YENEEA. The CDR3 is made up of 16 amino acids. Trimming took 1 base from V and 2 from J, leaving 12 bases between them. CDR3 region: CASSLVPRGPYNEQFF. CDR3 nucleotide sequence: TGTGCCAGCAGCTTAGTTCCCAGGGGCCCCTACAATGAGCAGTTCTTC.

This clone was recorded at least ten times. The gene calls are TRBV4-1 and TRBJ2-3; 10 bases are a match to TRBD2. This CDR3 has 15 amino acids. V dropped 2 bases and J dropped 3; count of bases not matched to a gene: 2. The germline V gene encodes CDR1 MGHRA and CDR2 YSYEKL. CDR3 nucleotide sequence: TGCGCCAGCAGCCAACCAGCGGGAGGGACAGATACGCAGTATTTT. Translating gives CASSQPAGGTDTQYF.

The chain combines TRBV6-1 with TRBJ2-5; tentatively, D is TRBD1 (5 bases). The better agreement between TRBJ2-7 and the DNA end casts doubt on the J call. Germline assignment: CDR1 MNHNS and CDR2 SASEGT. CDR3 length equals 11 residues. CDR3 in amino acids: CASNRLYEQYF. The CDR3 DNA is TGTGCCAGCAACAGGTTGTACGAGCAGTACTTC.

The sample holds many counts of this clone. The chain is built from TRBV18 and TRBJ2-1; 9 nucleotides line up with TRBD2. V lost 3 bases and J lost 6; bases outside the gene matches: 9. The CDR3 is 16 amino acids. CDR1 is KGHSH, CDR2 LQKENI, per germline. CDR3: CASSPRTSGSGNEQFF. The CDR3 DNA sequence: TGTGCCAGCTCACCCAGAACTAGCGGGTCGGGCAATGAGCAGTTCTTC.

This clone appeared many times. CDR3 region: CASSPPYRDRRGDTQYF. CDR3 nucleotides: TGTGCCAGCTCACCACCGTACAGAGACCGTCGGGGAGATACGCAGTATTTT. The rearrangement links TRBV18 to TRBJ2-3, with D possibly matching TRBD2 (5 bases). CDR3 length: 17 residues. Germline CDR1 KGHSH, CDR2 LQKENI. Trimming pared 0 bases from V and 5 bases from J, leaving 18 bases between.

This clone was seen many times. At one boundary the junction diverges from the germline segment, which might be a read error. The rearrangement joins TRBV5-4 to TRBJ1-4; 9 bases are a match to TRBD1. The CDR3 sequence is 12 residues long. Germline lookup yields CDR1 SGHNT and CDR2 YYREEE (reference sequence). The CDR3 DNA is TGTGCCAGCAGCGCTGGTCGGGGACAGGGTACTTTT. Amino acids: CASSAGRGQGTF.

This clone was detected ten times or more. CDR3 sequence: CASSLGLGTEAFF. The CDR3 DNA reads as TGTGCCAGCAGCTTAGGACTAGGTACTGAAGCTTTCTTT. This chain links TRBV11-3 with TRBJ1-1; D gene ambiguous. Germline V CDR1 and CDR2: SGHNT, YENEEA. V dropped 1 base and J dropped 5 bases, with 8 bases sitting between them. This CDR3 is 13 amino acids long.

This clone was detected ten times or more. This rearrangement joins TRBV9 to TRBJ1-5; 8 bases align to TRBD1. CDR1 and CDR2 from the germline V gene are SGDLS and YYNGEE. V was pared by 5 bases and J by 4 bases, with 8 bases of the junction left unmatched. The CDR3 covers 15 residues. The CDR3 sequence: CASSPGGYRNQPQHF. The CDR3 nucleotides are TGTGCCAGCAGTCCAGGGGGCTATCGGAATCAGCCCCAGCATTTT.

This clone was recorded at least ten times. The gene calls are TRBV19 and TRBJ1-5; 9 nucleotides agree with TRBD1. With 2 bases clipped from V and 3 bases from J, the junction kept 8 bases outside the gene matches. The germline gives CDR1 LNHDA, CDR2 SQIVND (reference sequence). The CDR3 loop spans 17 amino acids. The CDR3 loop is CASSIPSRTGVNQPQHF. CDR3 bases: TGTGCCAGTAGTATACCCTCGCGGACAGGGGTCAATCAGCCCCAGCATTTT.

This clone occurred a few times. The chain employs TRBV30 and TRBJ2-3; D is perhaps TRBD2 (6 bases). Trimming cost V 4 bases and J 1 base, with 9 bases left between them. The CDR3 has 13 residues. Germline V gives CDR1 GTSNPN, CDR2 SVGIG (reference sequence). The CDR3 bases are TGTGCCTGGAATCCGGGAGGCACAGATACGCAGTATTTT. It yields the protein CAWNPGGTDTQYF.

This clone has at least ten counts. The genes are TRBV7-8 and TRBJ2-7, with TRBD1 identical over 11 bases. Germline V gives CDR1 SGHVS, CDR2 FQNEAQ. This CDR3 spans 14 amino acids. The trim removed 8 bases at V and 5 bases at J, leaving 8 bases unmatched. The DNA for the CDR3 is TGTGCCAGCCAAATGGGGACAGGGGGAAACGAGCAGTACTTC. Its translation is CASQMGTGGNEQYF.

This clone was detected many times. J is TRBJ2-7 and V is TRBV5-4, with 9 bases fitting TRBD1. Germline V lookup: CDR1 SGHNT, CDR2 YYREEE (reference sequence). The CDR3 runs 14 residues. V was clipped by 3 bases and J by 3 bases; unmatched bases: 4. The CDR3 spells CASSSPGQGYEQYF. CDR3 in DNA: TGTGCCAGCAGCTCACCGGGACAGGGCTACGAGCAGTACTTC.

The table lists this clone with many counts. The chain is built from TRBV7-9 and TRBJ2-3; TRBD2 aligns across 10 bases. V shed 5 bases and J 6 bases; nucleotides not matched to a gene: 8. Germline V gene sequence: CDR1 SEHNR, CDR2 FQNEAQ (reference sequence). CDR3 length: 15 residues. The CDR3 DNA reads TGTGCCAGCAGCCGTCTAGCGGGAGCTTCGGATACGCAGTATTTT. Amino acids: CASSRLAGASDTQYF.

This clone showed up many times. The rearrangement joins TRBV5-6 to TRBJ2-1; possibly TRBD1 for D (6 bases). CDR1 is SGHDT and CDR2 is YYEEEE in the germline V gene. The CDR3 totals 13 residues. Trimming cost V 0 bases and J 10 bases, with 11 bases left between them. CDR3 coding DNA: TGTGCCAGCAGCTTGGGGCTCGGGACAGAGCAGTTCTTC. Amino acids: CASSLGLGTEQFF.

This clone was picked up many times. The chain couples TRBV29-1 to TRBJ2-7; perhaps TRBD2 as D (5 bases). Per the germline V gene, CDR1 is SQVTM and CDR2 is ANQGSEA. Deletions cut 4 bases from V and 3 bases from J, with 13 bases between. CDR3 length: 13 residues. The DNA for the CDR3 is TGCAGCGTTGCGGCACGGAGGAGCTACGAGCAGTACTTC. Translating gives CSVAARRSYEQYF.

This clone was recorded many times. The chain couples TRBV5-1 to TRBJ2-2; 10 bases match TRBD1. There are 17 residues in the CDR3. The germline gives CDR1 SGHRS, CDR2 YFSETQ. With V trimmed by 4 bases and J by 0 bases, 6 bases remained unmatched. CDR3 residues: CASSRQGANPNTGELFF. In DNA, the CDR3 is TGCGCCAGCAGCCGACAGGGGGCGAATCCGAACACCGGGGAGCTGTTTTTT.

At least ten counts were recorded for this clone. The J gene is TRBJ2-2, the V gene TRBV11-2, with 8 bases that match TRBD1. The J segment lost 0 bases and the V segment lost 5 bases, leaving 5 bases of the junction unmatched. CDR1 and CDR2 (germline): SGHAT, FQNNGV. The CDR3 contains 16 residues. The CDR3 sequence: CASSERQGSNTGELFF. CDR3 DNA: TGTGCCAGCAGCGAACGACAGGGGTCGAACACCGGGGAGCTGTTTTTT.